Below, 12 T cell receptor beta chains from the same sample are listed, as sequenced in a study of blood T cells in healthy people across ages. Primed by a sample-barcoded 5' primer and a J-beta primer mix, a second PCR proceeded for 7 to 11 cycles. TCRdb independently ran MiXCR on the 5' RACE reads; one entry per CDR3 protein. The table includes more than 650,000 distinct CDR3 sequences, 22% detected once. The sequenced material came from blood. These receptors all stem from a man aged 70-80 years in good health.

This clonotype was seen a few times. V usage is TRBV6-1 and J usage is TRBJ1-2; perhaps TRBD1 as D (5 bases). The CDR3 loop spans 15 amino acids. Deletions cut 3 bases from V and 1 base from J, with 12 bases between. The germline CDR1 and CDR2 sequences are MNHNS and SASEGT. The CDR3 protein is CASSDLGARNYGYTF. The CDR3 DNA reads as TGTGCCAGCAGTGACCTCGGGGCCCGTAACTATGGCTACACCTTC.

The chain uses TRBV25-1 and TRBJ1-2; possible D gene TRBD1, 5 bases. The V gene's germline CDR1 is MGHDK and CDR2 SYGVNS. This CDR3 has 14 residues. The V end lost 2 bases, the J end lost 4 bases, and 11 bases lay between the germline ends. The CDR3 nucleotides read TGTGCCAGCAGTGAAAGACTACAGGCCTATGGCTACACCTTC. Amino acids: CASSERLQAYGYTF.

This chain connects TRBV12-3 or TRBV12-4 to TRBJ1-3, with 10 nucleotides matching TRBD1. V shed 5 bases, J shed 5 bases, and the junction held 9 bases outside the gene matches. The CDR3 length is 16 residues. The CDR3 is CASSLRGQGERNTIYF. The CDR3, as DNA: TGTGCCAGCAGTCTACGAGGACAGGGGGAGAGAAACACCATATATTTT.

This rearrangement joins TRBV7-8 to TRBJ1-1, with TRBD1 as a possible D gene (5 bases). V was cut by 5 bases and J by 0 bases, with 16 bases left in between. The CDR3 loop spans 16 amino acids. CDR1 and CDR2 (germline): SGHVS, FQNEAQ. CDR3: CASSRKLRQLNTEAFF. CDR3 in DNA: TGTGCCAGCAGCCGAAAACTTAGACAGCTGAACACTGAAGCTTTCTTT.

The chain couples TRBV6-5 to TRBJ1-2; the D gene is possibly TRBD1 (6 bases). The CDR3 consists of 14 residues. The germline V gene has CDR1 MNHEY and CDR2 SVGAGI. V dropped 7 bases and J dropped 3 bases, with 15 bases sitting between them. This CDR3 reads CASNRGGPDYGYTF. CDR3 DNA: TGTGCCAGCAACCGCGGGGGGCCCGACTATGGCTACACCTTC.

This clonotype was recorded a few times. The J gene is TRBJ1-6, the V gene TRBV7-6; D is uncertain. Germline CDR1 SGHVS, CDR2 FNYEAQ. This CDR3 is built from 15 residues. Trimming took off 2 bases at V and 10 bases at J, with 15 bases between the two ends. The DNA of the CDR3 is TGTGCCAGCAGCTTATACCCGAAAGATAGGTCACCCCTCCACTTT. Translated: CASSLYPKDRSPLHF. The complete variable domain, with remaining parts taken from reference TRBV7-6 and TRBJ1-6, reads GAGVSQSPRYKVTKRGQDVALRCDPISGHVSLYWYRQALGQGPEFLTYFNYEAQQDKSGLPNDRFSAERPEGSISTLTIQRTEQRDSAMYRCASSLYPKDRSPLHFGNGTRLTVT.

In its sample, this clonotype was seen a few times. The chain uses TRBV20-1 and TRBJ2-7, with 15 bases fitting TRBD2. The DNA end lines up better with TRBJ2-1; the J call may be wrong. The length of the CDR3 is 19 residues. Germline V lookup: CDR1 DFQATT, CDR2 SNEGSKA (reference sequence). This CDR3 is CSASPGLAGGGRYSNEQFF. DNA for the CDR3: TGCAGTGCTTCACCGGGACTAGCGGGAGGAGGTAGATATAGCAATGAGCAGTTCTTC.

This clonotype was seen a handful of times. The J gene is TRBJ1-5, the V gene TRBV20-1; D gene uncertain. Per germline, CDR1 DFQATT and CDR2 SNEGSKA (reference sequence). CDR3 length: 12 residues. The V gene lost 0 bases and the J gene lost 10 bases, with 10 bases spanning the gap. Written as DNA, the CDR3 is TGCAGTGCTAGAGATCGGAAGGGCCCCCAGCATTTT. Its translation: CSARDRKGPQHF.

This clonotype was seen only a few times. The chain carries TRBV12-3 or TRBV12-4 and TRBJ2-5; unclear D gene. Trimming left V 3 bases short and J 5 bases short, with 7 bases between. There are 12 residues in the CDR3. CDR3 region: CASSFLFETQYF. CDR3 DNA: TGTGCCAGCAGTTTCCTCTTTGAGACCCAGTACTTC.

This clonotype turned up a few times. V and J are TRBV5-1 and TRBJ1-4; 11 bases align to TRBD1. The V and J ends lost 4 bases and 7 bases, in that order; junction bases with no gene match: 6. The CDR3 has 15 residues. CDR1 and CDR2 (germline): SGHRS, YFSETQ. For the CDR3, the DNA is TGCGCCAGCAGCATCGGACAGGGGGCTTTTGAAAAACTGTTTTTT. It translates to CASSIGQGAFEKLFF.

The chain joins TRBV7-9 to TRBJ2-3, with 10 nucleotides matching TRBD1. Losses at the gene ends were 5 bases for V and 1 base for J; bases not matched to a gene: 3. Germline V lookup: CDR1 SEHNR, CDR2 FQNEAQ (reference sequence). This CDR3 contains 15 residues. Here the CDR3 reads CASSQGTGGTDTQYF. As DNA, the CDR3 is TGTGCCAGCAGCCAAGGGACAGGGGGCACAGATACGCAGTATTTT.

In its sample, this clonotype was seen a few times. CDR3 amino acids: CASSQGEFKNPFGTGYTF. CDR3 nucleotides: TGTGCCAGCAGCCAAGGGGAATTTAAAAATCCGTTCGGGACTGGCTACACCTTC. The V gene is TRBV14, the J gene TRBJ1-2; D is perhaps TRBD1 (5 bases). The CDR3 loop spans 18 amino acids. Germline V gene lookup returns CDR1 SGHDN and CDR2 FVKESK. Trimming shortened V by 1 base and J by 7 bases, and 25 bases separated the two germline ends.